The sequence of this TCR beta chain was determined in a study of blood T cell repertoires in COVID-19. Across the whole study: The cDNA or gDNA used as material had been derived from T cells, B-cell-depleted T cells, or PBMCs.

Libraries were prepared by immunoSEQ multiplex PCR; TCRdb keeps only in-frame clonotypes and omits some of them. Among about 20,000 clones listed, approximately 85% were seen once. The V gene's germline CDR1 is MDHEN and CDR2 SYDVKM. The CDR3 extends over 16 amino acids. The V and J ends lost 4 bases and 2 bases, in that order; junction bases with no gene match: 10. Sequenced material: peripheral blood. This receptor was obtained from an elderly man with acute or convalescent COVID-19. This sequence joins TRBV28 and TRBJ1-1; TRBD1 matches at 7 bases. CDR3 bases: TGTGCCAGCAGTTACCTTCAGACAGGGTCTAACACTGAAGCTTTCTTT. Amino acid sequence: CASSYLQTGSNTEAFF.